This T cell receptor (beta chain) was sequenced in a study of blood T cell repertoires in COVID-19. Method: immunoSEQ multiplex PCR; TCRdb's copy keeps in-frame clones and lacks some. In the table there are 200,000 or so clones, 88% of which are singletons. This clonotype was obtained from a man between 65 and 85 years old with acute or convalescent COVID-19. Sequencing was done on a sample of peripheral blood.

In DNA form, the CDR3 reads TGTGCCAGCAGTGAGCCCGCGGGGGCTGGGGCCAACGTCCTGACTTTC. It yields the protein CASSEPAGAGANVLTF. The chain combines TRBV6-4 with TRBJ2-6, with TRBD2 identical over 7 bases. Germline CDR1 and CDR2: MRHNA and SNTAGT. The CDR3 length is 16 residues. V lost 3 bases and J lost 2; bases outside the gene matches: 4.